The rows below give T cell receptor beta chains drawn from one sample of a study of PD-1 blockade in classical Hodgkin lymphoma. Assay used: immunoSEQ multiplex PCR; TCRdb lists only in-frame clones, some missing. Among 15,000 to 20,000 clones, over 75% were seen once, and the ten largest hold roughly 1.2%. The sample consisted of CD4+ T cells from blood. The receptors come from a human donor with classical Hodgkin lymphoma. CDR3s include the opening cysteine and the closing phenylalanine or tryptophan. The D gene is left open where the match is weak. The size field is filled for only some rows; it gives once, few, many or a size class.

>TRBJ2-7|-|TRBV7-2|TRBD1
TGTGCCAGCAGTCGACTAGGCGACAGGGGGTCCTACGAGCAGTACTTC
CASSRLGDRGSYEQYF
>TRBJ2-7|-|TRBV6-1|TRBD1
TGTGCCAGCAGTGAAGGAGGGACAGTCTACGAGCAGTACTTC
CASSEGGTVYEQYF
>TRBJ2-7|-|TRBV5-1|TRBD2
TGCGCCAGCAGCTTTGGGACTAGCGCTTCAGCCAACGAGCAGTACTTC
CASSFGTSASANEQYF
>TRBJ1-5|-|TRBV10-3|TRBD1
TGTGCCATCAGTGAGGGGACAGGGCTGAATCAGCCCCAGCATTTT
CAISEGTGLNQPQHF
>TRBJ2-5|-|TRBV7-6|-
TGTGCCAGCAGCTTAAGGGCTAGACCACGACACGCAGAGACCCAGTACTTC
CASSLRARPRHAETQYF
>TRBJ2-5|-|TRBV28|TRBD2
TGTGCCAGCAGTTTCCAGCGGGAGGAGTGGGAGACCCAGTACTTC
CASSFQREEWETQYF
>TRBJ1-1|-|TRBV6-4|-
TGTGCCAGCAGTGACGAGGCATTTTCTGAAGCTTTCTTT
CASSDEAFSEAFF
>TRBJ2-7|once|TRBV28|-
TGTGCCAGCAGTTTAATGAGGGGTACCCGCTCCTACGAGCAGTACTTC
CASSLMRGTRSYEQYF
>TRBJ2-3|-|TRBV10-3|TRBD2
TGTGCCATCAAAGGTCTAGCGGGTGGCACAGATACGCAGTATTTT
CAIKGLAGGTDTQYF
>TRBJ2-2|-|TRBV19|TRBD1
TGTGCCAGTAGTATTAGCAGGGGGTCCGGGGAGCTGTTTTTT
CASSISRGSGELFF
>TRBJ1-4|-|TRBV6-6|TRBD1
TGTGCCAGCAGTTACCCGAAAGGGACAGGGGGTGAAAAACTGTTTTTT
CASSYPKGTGGEKLFF
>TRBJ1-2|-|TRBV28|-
TGTGCCAGCAGTCCCGGACAGCTTAACTATGGCTACACCTTC
CASSPGQLNYGYTF
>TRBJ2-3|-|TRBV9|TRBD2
TGTGCCAGCAGCGTAGGACTAGCAAGGGTAGATACGCAGTATTTT
CASSVGLARVDTQYF
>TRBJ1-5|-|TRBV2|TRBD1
TGTGCCAGCAGCCGACAGGGGGCGCCGGGGCCATCGGCCCAGCATTTT
CASSRQGAPGPSAQHF
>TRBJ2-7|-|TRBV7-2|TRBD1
TGTGCCAGCAGCTTAGTGGCAGGGGGCTCCTACGAGCAGTACTTC
CASSLVAGGSYEQYF
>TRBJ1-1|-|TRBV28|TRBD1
TGTGCCACCTCCGGGGACAGGTCAGGCACTGAAGCTTTCTTT
CATSGDRSGTEAFF
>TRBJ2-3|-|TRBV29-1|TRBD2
TGCAGCGTTGATTTGACTAGCGGTTTCACAGATACGCAGTATTTT
CSVDLTSGFTDTQYF
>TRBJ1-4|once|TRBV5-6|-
TGTGCCAGCAGCATTGGGGGCCTTAGTAATGAAAAACTGTTTTTT
CASSIGGLSNEKLFF
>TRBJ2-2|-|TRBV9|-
TGTGCCAGCAGTAGCGGCAATACGAACACCGGGGAGCTGTTTTTT
CASSSGNTNTGELFF
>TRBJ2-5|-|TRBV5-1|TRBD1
TGCGCCAGCAGGGGGACAGGGCGGGAGACCCAGTACTTC
CASRGTGRETQYF
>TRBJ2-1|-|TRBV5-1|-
TGCGCCAGCAGCCCGGGATCCCCACCCGGCTATGAGCAGTTCTTC
CASSPGSPPGYEQFF
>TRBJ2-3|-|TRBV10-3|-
TGTGCCATCAGTGATGGGACACTCTCCACAGATACGCAGTATTTT
CAISDGTLSTDTQYF
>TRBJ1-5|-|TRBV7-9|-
TGTGCCAGCAGCTTAGCGCCAGCTCAGCCCCAGCATTTT
CASSLAPAQPQHF
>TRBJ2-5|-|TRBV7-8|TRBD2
TGTGCCAGCAGCTTACAGCCCCGAACTAGCGGGAGGGAGACCCAGTACTTC
CASSLQPRTSGRETQYF
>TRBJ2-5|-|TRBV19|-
TGTGCCAGTAGTATGGATTGGGCAGTAGAGACCCAGTACTTC
CASSMDWAVETQYF
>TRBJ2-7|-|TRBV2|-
TGTGCCAGCAGTGGACTTGTAAACGAGCAGTACTTC
CASSGLVNEQYF
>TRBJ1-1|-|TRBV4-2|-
TGTGCCAGCAGCCAAGTTGCGGGGTTTTCTTTCTTT
CASSQVAGFSFF
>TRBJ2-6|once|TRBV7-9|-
TGTGCCACCCACTACTCTGGGGCCAACGTCCTGACTTTC
CATHYSGANVLTF
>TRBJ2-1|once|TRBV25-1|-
TGTGCCAGCAGTGAAATGGATCTCAAGCCGGGGGATGAGCAGTTCTTC
CASSEMDLKPGDEQFF
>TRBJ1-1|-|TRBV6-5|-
TGTGCCAGCAGTTACAGGGGCAGGGACACTGAAGCTTTCTTT
CASSYRGRDTEAFF
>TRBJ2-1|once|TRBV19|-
TGTGCCAGTACTTTCACCGGGCTGGGCAATGAGCAGTTCTTC
CASTFTGLGNEQFF
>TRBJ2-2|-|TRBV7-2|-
TGTGCCAGCAGCCTAGTGAGGACACGGAACACCGGGGAGCTGTTTTTT
CASSLVRTRNTGELFF
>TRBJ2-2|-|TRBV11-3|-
TGTGCCAGCAGTAAGAACGACCTTAACACCGGGGAGCTGTTTTTT
CASSKNDLNTGELFF
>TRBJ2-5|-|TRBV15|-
TGTGCCACCAGCAGAGAGCGTTCTTCGGACTGGGGAGGAGAGACCCAGTACTTC
CATSRERSSDWGGETQYF
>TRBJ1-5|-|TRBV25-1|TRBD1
TGTGCCAGCAGTGGGGACAGAGACAATCAGCCCCAGCATTTT
CASSGDRDNQPQHF
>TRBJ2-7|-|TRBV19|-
TGTGCCAGTAGTCCATACCGGACCTCCGGAGGGTACGAGCAGTACTTC
CASSPYRTSGGYEQYF
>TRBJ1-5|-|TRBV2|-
TGTGCCAGCAGTGAACGCACTAGCAATCAGCCCCAGCATTTT
CASSERTSNQPQHF
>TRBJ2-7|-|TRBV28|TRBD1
TGTGCCAGCAGTTTGACAGGGGCCTCCTACGAGCAGTACTTC
CASSLTGASYEQYF
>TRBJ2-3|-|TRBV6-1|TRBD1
TGTGCCAGCAGGAACCGGGACAGGGTAACAGATACGCAGTATTTT
CASRNRDRVTDTQYF
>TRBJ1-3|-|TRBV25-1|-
TGTGCCAGCAGTGAACCCGGGGGAAACACCATATATTTT
CASSEPGGNTIYF
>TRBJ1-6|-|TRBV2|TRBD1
TGTGCCGGACAGACAGGGGTGAATTCACCCCTCCACTTT
CAGQTGVNSPLHF
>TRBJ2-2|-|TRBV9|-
TGTGCCAGCAGGGAGGGTGCGGCCGGGGAGCTGTTTTTT
CASREGAAGELFF
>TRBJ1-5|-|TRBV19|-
TGTGCCAGTAGTATTAAGGAGATTAGCAATCAGCCCCAGCATTTT
CASSIKEISNQPQHF
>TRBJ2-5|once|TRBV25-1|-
TGTGCCAGCAGTGTCCCGGGGGCGGAGACCCAGTACTTC
CASSVPGAETQYF
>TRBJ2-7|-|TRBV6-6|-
TGTGCCAGCAGGGGGTGGTACGAGCAGTACTTC
CASRGWYEQYF
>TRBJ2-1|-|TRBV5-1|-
TGCGCCAGCAGCTTGGGCCAGGGCTCCTACAATGAGCAGTTCTTC
CASSLGQGSYNEQFF
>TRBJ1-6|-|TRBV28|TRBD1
TGTGCCAGCAGAGGGGACAGGGGAATATCCTATAATTCACCCCTCCACTTT
CASRGDRGISYNSPLHF
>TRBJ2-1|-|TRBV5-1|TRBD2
TGCGCCAGCAGCTGGGGGACTAGCGGAGGTGAGCAGTTCTTC
CASSWGTSGGEQFF